The clone carrying this T cell receptor beta chain was detected once. As yet, its antigen is unknown. After CD4 positive bead selection, the CD4-negative fraction gave CD8 T cells. This sample was included in a study of naive and memory T cell subsets. Study observations and caveats: In naive cells, over 85% of TCR sequences were seen only once.

The CDR3 is 15 residues long. CDR1 is MNHEY, CDR2 SVGAGI, per germline. Trimming stripped 4 bases from V and 2 bases from J, with 14 bases between. Two oligonucleotides, mixed equimolar, formed the beta constant-region primer covering TRBC1 and TRBC2. Four rounds of PCR amplified the ligated cDNA using nested alpha and beta constant-region primers plus SP2. TCRdb independently ran MiXCR on the UMI-ligation and nested PCR reads; one entry per CDR3 protein. Here the sample spans 80,000 to 95,000 distinct CDR3 sequences, about 8.2% being singletons. The source of this sequence is a human donor in good health. V is TRBV6-5 and J is TRBJ2-5, with TRBD2 as a possible D gene (6 bases). Sample: naive CD8+ T cells from blood. CDR3 DNA sequence: TGTGCCAGCAGTTTAGCGGAGGGGATGCAAGAGACCCAGTACTTC. It specifies CASSLAEGMQETQYF.